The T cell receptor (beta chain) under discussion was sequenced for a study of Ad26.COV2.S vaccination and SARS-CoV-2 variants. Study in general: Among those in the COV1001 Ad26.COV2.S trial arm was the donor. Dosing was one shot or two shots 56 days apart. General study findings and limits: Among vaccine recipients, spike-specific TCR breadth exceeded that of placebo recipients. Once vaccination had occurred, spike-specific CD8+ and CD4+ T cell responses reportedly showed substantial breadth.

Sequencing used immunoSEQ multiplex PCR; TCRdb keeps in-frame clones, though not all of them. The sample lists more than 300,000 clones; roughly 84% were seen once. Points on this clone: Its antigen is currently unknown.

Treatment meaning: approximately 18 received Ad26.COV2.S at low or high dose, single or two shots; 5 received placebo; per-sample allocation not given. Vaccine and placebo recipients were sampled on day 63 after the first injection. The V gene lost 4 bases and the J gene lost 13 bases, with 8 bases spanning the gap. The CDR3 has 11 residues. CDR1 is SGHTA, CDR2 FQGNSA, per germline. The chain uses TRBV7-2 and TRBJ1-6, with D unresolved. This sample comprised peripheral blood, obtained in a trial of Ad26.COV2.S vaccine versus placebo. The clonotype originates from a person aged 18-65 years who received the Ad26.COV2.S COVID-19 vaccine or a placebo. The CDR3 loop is CASSSTGPLHF. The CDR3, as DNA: TGTGCCAGCAGCTCGACGGGGCCCCTCCACTTT. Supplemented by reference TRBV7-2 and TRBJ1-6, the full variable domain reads GAGVSQSPSNKVTEKGKDVELRCDPISGHTALYWYRQSLGQGLEFLIYFQGNSAPDKSGLPSDRFSAERTGGSVSTLTIQRTQQEDSAVYLCASSSTGPLHFGNGTRLTVT.